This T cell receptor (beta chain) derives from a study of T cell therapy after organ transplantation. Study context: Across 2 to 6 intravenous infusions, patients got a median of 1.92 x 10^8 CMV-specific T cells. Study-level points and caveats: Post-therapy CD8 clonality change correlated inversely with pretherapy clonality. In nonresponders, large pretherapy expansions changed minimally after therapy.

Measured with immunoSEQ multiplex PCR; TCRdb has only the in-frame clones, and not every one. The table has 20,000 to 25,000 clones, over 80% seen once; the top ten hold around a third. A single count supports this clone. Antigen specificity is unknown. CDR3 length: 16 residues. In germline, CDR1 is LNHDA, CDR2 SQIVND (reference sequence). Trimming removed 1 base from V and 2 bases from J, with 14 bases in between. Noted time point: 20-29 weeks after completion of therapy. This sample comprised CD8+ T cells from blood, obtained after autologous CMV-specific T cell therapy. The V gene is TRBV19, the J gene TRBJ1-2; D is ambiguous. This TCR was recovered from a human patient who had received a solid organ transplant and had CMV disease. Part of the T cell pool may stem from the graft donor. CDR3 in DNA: TGTGCCAGTAGTATAGGAGGTCCAGGACCCAACTATGGCTACACCTTC. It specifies CASSIGGPGPNYGYTF.